This T cell receptor (beta chain) was sequenced for a study of identifying expanded T cells in peripheral blood. General study results and limits: About 1.2 clones differed between technical replicates, versus approximately 17 and 20 over time.

Healthy donors had no documented immune events, such as infections, while sampled. Libraries were prepared by immunoSEQ multiplex PCR; TCRdb keeps only in-frame clonotypes and omits some of them. The repertoire includes roughly 100,000 clones, about nine tenths of them detected once, and approximately 14% sits in the top ten. The V gene's germline CDR1 is SGHTA and CDR2 FQGTGA. The CDR3 is made up of 12 amino acids. V shed 0 bases and J shed 6 bases, with 6 bases lying between them. Regarding this clone: Its antigen is currently unknown.

This receptor was taken from a person aged 18 to 75 in good health. The sequencing sample was made of blood. The gene calls are TRBV7-3 and TRBJ2-7; no definite D call. The CDR3 here is CASSLTGSEQYF. The CDR3 DNA sequence: TGTGCCAGCAGCTTAACGGGAAGCGAGCAGTACTTC.